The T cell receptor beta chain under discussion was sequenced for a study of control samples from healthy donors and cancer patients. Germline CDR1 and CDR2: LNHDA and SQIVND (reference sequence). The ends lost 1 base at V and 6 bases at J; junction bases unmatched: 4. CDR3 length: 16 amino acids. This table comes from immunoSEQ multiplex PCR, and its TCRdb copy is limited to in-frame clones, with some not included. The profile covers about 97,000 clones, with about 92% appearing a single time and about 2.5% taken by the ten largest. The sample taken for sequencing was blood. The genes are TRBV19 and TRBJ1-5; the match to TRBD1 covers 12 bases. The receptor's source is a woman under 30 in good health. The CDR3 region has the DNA TGTGCCAGTAGTATAGTGGGACAGGGGGCGTTTCAGCCCCAGCATTTT. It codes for CASSIVGQGAFQPQHF.